This T cell receptor beta chain originates from a study of beta chain features in type 1 diabetes. Study findings and constraints: More deletions and fewer insertions at VDJ junctions were seen in type 1 diabetes patients. Unsettled here was the matter of whether HLA type influences TCRB rearrangement. It was among patients, rather than healthy donors, that naive, central memory and Treg TCRB repertoires appeared more similar. All four CD4+ subsets of Type 1 diabetes patients contained TCRB CDR3s that were moderately but significantly shorter.

Purity of each sorted population was above 95%. CDR3 length: 15 residues. Trimming took 0 bases from V and 0 from J; bases not matched to a gene: 4. Germline CDR1 GTSNPN, CDR2 SVGIG (reference sequence). The whole isolated RNA underwent reverse transcription, so sequencing captured expressed TCRB transcripts. The protocol was immunoSEQ multiplex PCR, while the TCRdb copy is restricted to in-frame clones and leaves out a portion. The profile shows hundreds of thousands of clones, under 15% of them singletons. This clone was found a few times. The antigen remains undetermined. The sequence was obtained from a man between 18 and 35 years old with type 1 diabetes. The sequencing sample was made of naive CD4+ T cells from blood. The chain uses TRBV30 and TRBJ1-1, with TRBD1 matching 7 bases. CDR3 nucleotides: TGTGCCTGGAGTGTGATGGGGACAGTGAACACTGAAGCTTTCTTT. Its protein product is CAWSVMGTVNTEAFF.